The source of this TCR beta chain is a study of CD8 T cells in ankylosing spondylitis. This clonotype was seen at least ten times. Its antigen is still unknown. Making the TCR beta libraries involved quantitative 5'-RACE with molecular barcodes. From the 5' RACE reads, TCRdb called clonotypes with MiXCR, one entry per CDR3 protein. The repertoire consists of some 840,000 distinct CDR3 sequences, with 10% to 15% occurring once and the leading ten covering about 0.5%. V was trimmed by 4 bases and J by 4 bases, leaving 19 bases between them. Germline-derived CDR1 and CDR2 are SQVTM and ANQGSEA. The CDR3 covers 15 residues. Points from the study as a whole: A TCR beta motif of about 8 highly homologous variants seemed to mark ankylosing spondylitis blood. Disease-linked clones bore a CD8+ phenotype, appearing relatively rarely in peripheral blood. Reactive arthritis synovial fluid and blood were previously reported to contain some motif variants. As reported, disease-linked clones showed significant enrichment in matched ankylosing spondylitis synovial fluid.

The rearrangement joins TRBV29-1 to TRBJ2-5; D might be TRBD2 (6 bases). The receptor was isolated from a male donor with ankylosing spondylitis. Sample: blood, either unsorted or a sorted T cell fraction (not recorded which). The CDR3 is CSVGRVFPGGETQYF. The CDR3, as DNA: TGCAGCGTTGGGAGGGTCTTCCCAGGAGGAGAGACCCAGTACTTC.